This TCR beta chain was captured by sequencing in a study of control samples from healthy donors and cancer patients (dated by TCRdb to the early 2020s). Libraries were made using the immunoSEQ multiplex PCR assay. TCRdb re-hosts the immuneACCESS table, in-frame sequences only. Its copies lack some clones; in the studies checked, an unresolved V gene accounts for under half of them, and the cause for the rest is not known. The sample table records approximately 99,000 clones; approximately 84% of these occur just once. Of the sample, around 6.6% is held by the ten largest clones. A note on this clone: This receptor's antigen is unknown. No much larger clone is present one base from it, and per-base qualities are unavailable.

The CDR1 and CDR2 encoded by the germline V gene are SNHLY and FYNNEI. The CDR3, cysteine through phenylalanine, is 14 amino acids long. The CDR3 DNA has 42 bases and is translated from base 1. V lost 7 bases and J lost 5 bases, and the count of bases not matched to a germline gene is 7. Specimen: blood. The source is a young man in good health. The chain was built from TRBV2 and TRBJ1-2; 10 junctional bases match TRBD1. The DNA sequence follows: TGTGCCAGCACCTCCTGGACAGGGGGTTATGGCTACACCTTC. Its protein product is CASTSWTGGYGYTF.